These 12 T cell receptor beta chains came from one sample sequenced in a study of cytomegalovirus exposure and HLA in healthy donors. This PCR relied on a set of 60 Vbeta primers and 13 Jbeta primers. The assay was immunoSEQ multiplex PCR, and TCRdb's table has in-frame clones only and misses some. The sample carries roughly 150,000 clones, approximately 81% recorded once. The sample taken for sequencing was PBMCs. The receptors come from a boy younger than 10 in good health and CMV-seronegative.

A word on this clone: One end of the junction fails to match germline, which may point to a read error. The gene calls are TRBV7-9 and TRBJ1-2; D might be TRBD1 (6 bases). CDR3 length equals 15 residues. Germline CDR1 SEHNR, CDR2 FQNEAQ (reference sequence). CDR3 nucleotides: TGTTCCAGCAGCTTAGCGCCCAGGGGCCAAGATGGCTACACCTTC. Translating gives CSSSLAPRGQDGYTF.

The chain combines TRBV29-1 with TRBJ2-1, with D unclear. CDR1 and CDR2 (germline): SQVTM, ANQGSEA. The CDR3 loop spans 13 amino acids. Trimming took off 3 bases at V and 6 bases at J, with 12 bases between the two ends. CDR3 sequence: CSVDWYNSNEQFF. In nucleotides, the CDR3 is TGCAGCGTTGACTGGTACAATTCCAATGAGCAGTTCTTC.

Concerning this clone itself: A junction end diverges from the germline sequence, so it may reflect a read error. The rearrangement joins TRBV5-1 to TRBJ1-2; TRBD1 matches at 8 bases. Germline CDR1 and CDR2: SGHRS and YFSETQ. The CDR3 spans 15 residues. CDR3 nucleotides: TGCGCCAACAGCCTGAACAGGGGGACAAACTATGGCTACACCTTC. It yields the protein CANSLNRGTNYGYTF.

The gene calls are TRBV7-8 and TRBJ2-7, with 7 bases matching TRBD2. Germline CDR1 is SGHVS and CDR2 is FQNEAQ. Losses at the gene ends were 1 base for V and 2 bases for J; bases not matched to a gene: 5. The CDR3 has 15 amino acids. The CDR3 DNA is TGTGCCAGCAGCTTAGAGGCTAGCGGCACCTACGAGCAGTACTTC. Encoded protein: CASSLEASGTYEQYF.

This clone has more than one count but fewer than ten. The V and J genes are TRBV27 and TRBJ2-7; no clear D gene. Trimming took off 8 bases at V and 2 bases at J, with 7 bases between the two ends. This CDR3 contains 11 residues. Germline CDR1 reads MNHEY; CDR2 reads SMNVEV (reference sequence). CDR3 coding DNA: TGTGCCAGCGCGGCCGCCTACGAGCAGTACTTC. It encodes CASAAAYEQYF.

The gene calls are TRBV6-1 and TRBJ2-3; possibly TRBD2 for D (6 bases). The CDR3 has 15 amino acids. CDR1 and CDR2 from the germline V gene are MNHNS and SASEGT. V was clipped by 0 bases and J by 1 base, with 8 bases between them. The CDR3 loop reads CASSEAGGRTDTQYF. Written as DNA, the CDR3 is TGTGCCAGCAGTGAAGCGGGGGGACGCACAGATACGCAGTATTTT.

V and J are TRBV28 and TRBJ1-1, with TRBD1 matching over 8 bases. Trimming at V came to 3 bases and at J to 7 bases, leaving 1 base not matched to a gene. CDR3 size: 12 residues. The germline gives CDR1 MDHEN, CDR2 SYDVKM. The CDR3 sequence is CASSFGQGEAFF. CDR3 nucleotide sequence: TGTGCCAGCAGTTTCGGACAGGGTGAAGCTTTCTTT.

The J gene is TRBJ2-4, the V gene TRBV5-5, with a tentative D call TRBD1 (5 bases). The germline CDR1 and CDR2 sequences are SGHKS and YYEKEE (reference sequence). The CDR3 is 16 amino acids. Between the trimmed V and J ends, which lost 5 bases and 0 bases, there was a span of 15 bases. The CDR3 sequence is CASSITGDLAKNIQYF. CDR3 nucleotide sequence: TGTGCCAGCAGTATAACAGGCGACCTAGCCAAAAACATTCAGTACTTC.

The gene calls are TRBV5-8 and TRBJ2-2, with 8 bases identical to TRBD1. The CDR3 runs to 18 residues. V trimming: 3 bases; J trimming: 5 bases; junction bases outside the gene matches: 15. CDR1 and CDR2 from the germline V gene are SGHTS and YDEGEE. The CDR3 nucleotides are TGTGCCAGCAGCTACCCTCCCTCTCGGACAGGGCGGACCGGGGAGCTGTTTTTT. This sequence encodes CASSYPPSRTGRTGELFF.

This clone was detected a few times. V is TRBV28 and J is TRBJ1-2, with 7 positions matching TRBD1. Germline trimming cut 7 bases from V and 4 bases from J; bases unmatched to any gene: 6. The CDR3 is 13 residues long. Germline V gene lookup returns CDR1 MDHEN and CDR2 SYDVKM. Written as DNA, the CDR3 is TGTGCCAGCACGACAGGGAGAGGCTATGGCTACACCTTC. It specifies CASTTGRGYGYTF.

V and J are TRBV19 and TRBJ2-2, with TRBD1 as a possible D gene (6 bases). Trimming left V 6 bases short and J 1 base short, with 15 bases between. Germline lookup yields CDR1 LNHDA and CDR2 SQIVND (reference sequence). This CDR3 is 16 amino acids long. CDR3 DNA sequence: TGTGCCAGTAGGGCCCCCGGGACAAGGAACACCGGGGAGCTGTTTTTT. It codes for CASRAPGTRNTGELFF.

The chain joins TRBV7-2 to TRBJ1-3; 12 nucleotides align to TRBD1. CDR3 length equals 16 residues. Looked up from germline, CDR1 is SGHTA and CDR2 is FQGNSA. V gave up 2 bases and J gave up 8 bases; unmatched junction bases: 7. The CDR3: CASSLTGTGGGYTIYF. The CDR3 nucleotides read TGTGCCAGCAGCTTAACGGGGACAGGGGGCGGGTACACCATATATTTT.